One sample yielded the 23 T cell receptor beta chains listed below, sequenced in a study of blood T cell repertoires in COVID-19 (dated by TCRdb to the early 2020s). The method behind the library was the immunoSEQ multiplex PCR assay. TCRdb's version of the immuneACCESS table is confined to in-frame rearrangements and falls short of the full clone set. An unresolved V gene accounts for under half of the shortfall where checked; the remainder is of unknown origin. Recorded for this sample are about 170,000 clones; 85% of them occurred a single time. Together, the top ten hold about 3% of the sample. Input material: peripheral blood. These receptors were obtained from a human donor with acute or convalescent COVID-19. The donor label of this sample is uncertain.

This chain connects TRBV19 to TRBJ2-2; 8 bases match TRBD2. Germline loops: CDR1 LNHDA, CDR2 SQIVND (reference sequence). The CDR3 runs 17 residues. Trimming at V came to 10 bases and at J to 1 base, leaving 14 bases not matched to a gene. CDR3 sequence reads: CATLAGRLALNTGELFF. In nucleotides, the CDR3 is TGTGCCACCTTAGCGGGGCGCCTGGCCCTGAACACCGGGGAGCTGTTTTTT.

The CDR3 reads CASSLLGQPQHF. DNA of the CDR3: TGTGCCAGCAGCCTACTAGGTCAGCCCCAGCATTTT. The chain recombines TRBV28 with TRBJ1-5; no reliable D call. This CDR3 spans 12 amino acids. The V and J ends lost 6 bases and 6 bases respectively, with 9 bases between them. Germline CDR1 is MDHEN and CDR2 is SYDVKM.

The rearrangement joins TRBV7-6 to TRBJ2-3; 10 bases map to TRBD2. Germline CDR1 and CDR2: SGHVS and FNYEAQ. There are 18 residues in the CDR3. J lost 5 bases, V lost 5 bases, and 16 bases had no gene match. The CDR3 bases are TGTGCCAGCAGCCCCCCACCGGGCCAGCGGGGGGGCAAAGATACGCAGTATTTT. Amino acids: CASSPPPGQRGGKDTQYF.

The chain carries TRBV6-9 and TRBJ1-2; D gene unclear. Trimming pared 8 bases from V and 6 bases from J, leaving 4 bases between. The CDR3 totals 9 residues. The V gene's germline CDR1 is MNHGY and CDR2 SVAAGI. Written as DNA, the CDR3 is TGTGCCAGCTGTAATGGCTACACCTTC. Its translation: CASCNGYTF.

V usage is TRBV5-1 and J usage is TRBJ2-2; D is possibly TRBD2 (5 bases). The CDR3 consists of 12 residues. Looked up from germline, CDR1 is SGHRS and CDR2 is YFSETQ. The V end lost 1 base, the J end lost 7 bases, and 5 bases lay between the germline ends. The CDR3, as DNA: TGCGCCAGCAGCTTGAGCGGCGGGGAGCTGTTTTTT. Amino acid sequence: CASSLSGGELFF.

The chain joins TRBV7-9 to TRBJ1-2; unclear D gene. Trimming stripped 5 bases from V and 8 bases from J, with 15 bases between. The CDR3 is made up of 13 amino acids. CDR1 is SEHNR and CDR2 is FQNEAQ in the germline V gene (reference sequence). CDR3 sequence reads: CASSPQIRVGYTF. The CDR3, as DNA: TGTGCCAGCAGCCCACAGATCCGAGTCGGCTACACCTTC.

This chain uses TRBV5-1 with TRBJ1-4; a weak D match, TRBD1 (6 bases). The CDR3 covers 14 residues. Looked up from germline, CDR1 is SGHRS and CDR2 is YFSETQ. V shed 0 bases and J shed 6 bases, with 9 bases lying between them. CDR3 region: CASSLGAGDEKLFF. The CDR3 DNA follows: TGCGCCAGCAGCTTGGGGGCAGGGGATGAAAAACTGTTTTTT.

The gene calls are TRBV25-1 and TRBJ2-3, with 8 bases that match TRBD2. Germline loops: CDR1 MGHDK, CDR2 SYGVNS. The CDR3 covers 18 residues. V gave up 5 bases and J gave up 3 bases; unmatched junction bases: 16. CDR3 protein: CASSPHGILAGTTDTQYF. CDR3 DNA sequence: TGTGCCAGCAGTCCCCACGGGATTTTAGCGGGGACGACAGATACGCAGTATTTT.

V usage is TRBV5-1 and J usage is TRBJ2-2; 8 bases agree with TRBD2. V lost 0 bases and J lost 5; bases outside the gene matches: 3. Looked up from germline, CDR1 is SGHRS and CDR2 is YFSETQ. The CDR3 runs 15 residues. CDR3 bases: TGCGCCAGCAGCTTGGATCCGGGGGGGACCGGGGAGCTGTTTTTT. Protein product: CASSLDPGGTGELFF. The whole variable domain, remainder taken from reference TRBV5-1 and TRBJ2-2, is KAGVTQTPRYLIKTRGQQVTLSCSPISGHRSVSWYQQTPGQGLQFLFEYFSETQRNKGNFPGRFSGRQFSNSRSEMNVSTLELGDSALYLCASSLDPGGTGELFFGEGSRLTVL.

For the CDR3, the DNA is TGTGCCAGCAGCCCGGGGGACGGGGGGGAAAAACTGTTTTTT. This encodes CASSPGDGGEKLFF. The chain links TRBV7-2 to TRBJ1-4; a possible D gene is TRBD1 (5 bases). The CDR3 covers 14 residues. Trimming cost V 5 bases and J 8 bases, with 15 bases left between them. Per the germline V gene, CDR1 is SGHTA and CDR2 is FQGNSA.

This clone was picked up one time. The chain carries TRBV13 and TRBJ2-5; the D gene is possibly TRBD2 (6 bases). V lost 5 bases to trimming and J lost 0 bases, with 19 bases between them. This CDR3 is built from 17 residues. Germline V gene lookup returns CDR1 PRHDT and CDR2 FYEKMQ (reference sequence). CDR3 nucleotide sequence: TGTGCCAGCAGCCTCGGCCCGGGACTCCTGTACCAAGAGACCCAGTACTTC. Translated: CASSLGPGLLYQETQYF.

V is TRBV10-2 and J is TRBJ2-7; 9 bases map to TRBD2. Trimming took 4 bases from V and 0 from J; bases not matched to a gene: 4. The CDR3 is 15 amino acids. Germline V gene lookup returns CDR1 WSHSY and CDR2 SAAADI. CDR3 residues: CASSVLSGGSYEQYF. The CDR3 DNA reads TGCGCCAGCAGTGTCCTTAGCGGGGGCTCCTACGAGCAGTACTTC.

J is TRBJ1-3 and V is TRBV7-6, with a possible D match to TRBD1 (5 bases). Germline V gene data show CDR1 as SGHVS and CDR2 as FNYEAQ. V dropped 7 bases and J dropped 0 bases, with 16 bases sitting between them. The CDR3 consists of 16 residues. In nucleotides, the CDR3 is TGTGCCAGCACAGCCGGGGGTTCGGGCTCTGGAAACACCATATATTTT. Translating it yields CASTAGGSGSGNTIYF.

The chain employs TRBV4-1 and TRBJ1-1; 8 bases map to TRBD1. With 0 bases clipped from V and 1 base from J, the junction kept 10 bases outside the gene matches. Germline CDR1 is MGHRA and CDR2 is YSYEKL. The CDR3 totals 18 residues. The CDR3 sequence is CASSQDSPTGGPNTEAFF. The CDR3 DNA follows: TGCGCCAGCAGCCAAGATTCTCCCACAGGGGGACCGAACACTGAAGCTTTCTTT.

The chain carries TRBV19 and TRBJ1-5; TRBD1 is a possible D gene (5 bases). The CDR3 length is 17 residues. Germline CDR1 is LNHDA and CDR2 is SQIVND (reference sequence). The ends were cut back, 1 base at V and 1 base at J, with 14 bases in the middle. CDR3 nucleotide sequence: TGTGCCAGTAGTATAGGATATAGGGGAGGCAGCAATCAGCCCCAGCATTTT. It specifies CASSIGYRGGSNQPQHF.

The chain combines TRBV5-1 with TRBJ1-1; the D gene is possibly TRBD1 (6 bases). The CDR3 covers 16 residues. Germline lookup yields CDR1 SGHRS and CDR2 YFSETQ. V was cut by 4 bases and J by 1 base, with 17 bases left in between. CDR3 bases: TGCGCCAGCAGCCCCGGGACAAACACAAGGAACACTGAAGCTTTCTTT. This sequence encodes CASSPGTNTRNTEAFF.

V is TRBV19 and J is TRBJ1-2, with a weak D call TRBD1 (6 bases). CDR1 and CDR2 from the germline V gene are LNHDA and SQIVND (reference sequence). Deletions cut 5 bases from V and 3 bases from J, with 16 bases between. The CDR3 spans 15 residues. CDR3 protein: CASSAQGHLYYGYTF. In DNA form, the CDR3 reads TGTGCCAGTAGTGCCCAGGGGCATCTCTACTATGGCTACACCTTC.

V usage is TRBV7-2 and J usage is TRBJ1-4, with no clear D. Deletions cut 6 bases from V and 2 bases from J, with 13 bases between. The germline V gene encodes CDR1 SGHTA and CDR2 FQGNSA. The CDR3 covers 15 residues. CDR3 amino acids: CASSIDTVTNEKLFF. The CDR3 DNA sequence: TGTGCCAGCAGTATAGACACAGTGACTAATGAAAAACTGTTTTTT.

This clone was counted a single time. The chain employs TRBV6-5 and TRBJ2-2, with TRBD2 identical over 7 bases. Germline assignment: CDR1 MNHEY and CDR2 SVGAGI. With 8 bases clipped from V and 5 bases from J, the junction kept 8 bases outside the gene matches. There are 14 residues in the CDR3. CDR3 residues: CASSRTRGTGELFF. In nucleotides, the CDR3 is TGTGCCAGCTCTAGGACTAGAGGGACCGGGGAGCTGTTTTTT.

This CDR3 is CASSEGGRTTNEKLFF. For the CDR3, the DNA is TGTGCCAGCAGTGAGGGAGGGAGGACGACTAATGAAAAACTGTTTTTT. The rearrangement uses TRBV2 and TRBJ1-4; D gene ambiguous. Trimming shortened V by 3 bases and J by 2 bases, and 13 bases separated the two germline ends. The CDR3 covers 16 residues. Germline V gene lookup returns CDR1 SNHLY and CDR2 FYNNEI.

The V gene is TRBV7-3, the J gene TRBJ2-1; TRBD1 agrees at 7 bases. This CDR3 spans 13 amino acids. V trimming: 3 bases; J trimming: 13 bases; junction bases outside the gene matches: 9. Germline values: CDR1 SGHTA, CDR2 FQGTGA. CDR3 sequence (DNA): TGTGCCAGCAGCTTCCCCGACAGGGCCAGTCAGTTCTTC. Translated: CASSFPDRASQFF.

The chain combines TRBV6-5 with TRBJ1-3; D remains ambiguous. Deletions cut 8 bases from V and 0 bases from J, with 5 bases between. Germline CDR1 is MNHEY and CDR2 is SVGAGI. The CDR3 consists of 12 residues. CDR3: CASYSSGNTIYF. The DNA for the CDR3 is TGTGCCAGCTACAGCTCTGGAAACACCATATATTTT.

This chain joins TRBV27 and TRBJ1-2; D is undetermined. Germline V gene data show CDR1 as MNHEY and CDR2 as SMNVEV (reference sequence). V lost 8 bases and J lost 2, with 12 bases in between. This CDR3 spans 13 amino acids. CDR3 DNA sequence: TGTGCCAGCGGCAGAGCGGGGAACTATGGCTACACCTTC. This encodes CASGRAGNYGYTF.